This passage covers 30 T cell receptor beta chains from one sample sequenced in a study of T cell responses to AZD1222 COVID-19 vaccine. This table comes from immunoSEQ multiplex PCR, and its TCRdb copy is limited to in-frame clones, with some not included. Of 120,000 or so clones in the sample, around 90% were seen once. The sample was peripheral blood, taken on day 0 of MenACWY control vaccination. The receptor set was obtained from an adult in good health.

The gene calls are TRBV9 and TRBJ2-3; tentatively, D is TRBD2 (5 bases). The CDR3 covers 15 residues. V was trimmed by 3 bases and J by 6 bases, leaving 17 bases between them. Germline-derived CDR1 and CDR2 are SGDLS and YYNGEE. CDR3 coding DNA: TGTGCCAGCAGCGGGAGAGGGTTAACGACGGATACGCAGTATTTT. Protein: CASSGRGLTTDTQYF.

DNA for the CDR3: TGTGCCAGCAGTCACAGACAGGGCTACGAGCAGTACTTC. Amino acids: CASSHRQGYEQYF. This rearrangement joins TRBV6-6 to TRBJ2-7; 7 bases are a match to TRBD1. V was pared by 5 bases and J by 3 bases, with 4 bases of the junction left unmatched. This CDR3 has 13 amino acids. Looked up from germline, CDR1 is MNHNY and CDR2 is SVGAGI (reference sequence).

V is TRBV5-1 and J is TRBJ2-4, with D maybe TRBD2 (6 bases). The V gene lost 0 bases and the J gene lost 3 bases, with 10 bases spanning the gap. This CDR3 contains 15 residues. The V gene's germline CDR1 is SGHRS and CDR2 YFSETQ. The CDR3 bases are TGCGCCAGCAGCTTGGATCCGGGGGTCAAAAACATTCAGTACTTC. It encodes CASSLDPGVKNIQYF.

V is TRBV28 and J is TRBJ1-4, with 7 bases fitting TRBD1. Germline values: CDR1 MDHEN, CDR2 SYDVKM. The CDR3 extends over 15 amino acids. With V trimmed by 7 bases and J by 4 bases, 9 bases remained unmatched. The CDR3 coding sequence is TGTGCCAGCAAAAGGGGGACAGCGTATAATGAAAAACTGTTTTTT. Translation: CASKRGTAYNEKLFF.

The rearrangement links TRBV7-9 to TRBJ1-2; 10 nucleotides agree with TRBD1. The germline V gene has CDR1 SEHNR and CDR2 FQNEAQ (reference sequence). The length of the CDR3 is 14 residues. V shed 5 bases and J 6 bases; nucleotides not matched to a gene: 6. Here the CDR3 reads CASSTTGGADGYTF. CDR3 nucleotide sequence: TGTGCCAGCAGCACGACAGGGGGCGCTGATGGCTACACCTTC. Together with reference TRBV7-9 and TRBJ1-2, the CDR3 gives the full variable domain: DTGVSQNPRHKITKRGQNVTFRCDPISEHNRLYWYRQTLGQGPEFLTYFQNEAQLEKSRLLSDRFSAERPKGSFSTLEIQRTEQGDSAMYLCASSTTGGADGYTFGSGTRLTVV.

The chain combines TRBV5-4 with TRBJ2-1; D gene ambiguous. The V end lost 3 bases, the J end lost 0 bases, and 10 bases lay between the germline ends. The CDR3 length is 15 residues. Per germline, CDR1 SGHNT and CDR2 YYREEE (reference sequence). The CDR3 nucleotides are TGTGCCAGCAGCTACCAGGCGAGCTCCTACAATGAGCAGTTCTTC. Its protein is CASSYQASSYNEQFF.

The rearrangement joins TRBV19 to TRBJ1-1, with a weak D call TRBD1 (6 bases). The CDR3 extends over 13 amino acids. CDR1 LNHDA and CDR2 SQIVND come from the germline V gene (reference sequence). Trimming removed 6 bases at V and 7 bases at J, with 15 bases between. CDR3: CASRDRPKYEAFF. As DNA, the CDR3 is TGTGCCAGTAGGGACAGACCTAAATATGAAGCTTTCTTT. Using reference TRBV19 and TRBJ1-1 for the parts outside the CDR3, the full variable domain is DGGITQSPKYLFRKEGQNVTLSCEQNLNHDAMYWYRQDPGQGLRLIYYSQIVNDFQKGDIAEGYSVSREKKESFPLTVTSAQKNPTAFYLCASRDRPKYEAFFGQGTRLTVV.

The chain uses TRBV10-3 and TRBJ2-7; 9 nucleotides match TRBD2. The V segment lost 2 bases and the J segment 2 bases; nucleotides outside the gene matches: 10. Germline V gene lookup returns CDR1 ENHRY and CDR2 SYGVKD. The CDR3 extends over 17 amino acids. CDR3: CAISEPLRGRDPYEQYF. DNA of the CDR3: TGTGCCATCAGTGAGCCCCTTCGCGGGAGGGACCCCTACGAGCAGTACTTC.

This chain connects TRBV3-1 (or the pseudogene TRBV3-2) to TRBJ1-2; perhaps TRBD1 as D (5 bases). CDR3 length: 14 amino acids. The V end was cut by 6 bases, the J end by 8 bases, with 19 bases between. Germline loops: CDR1 LGHDT, CDR2 YNNKEL (reference sequence). DNA of the CDR3: TGTGCCAGCAGTTCGGGACGGCCAGTAAGAGGCTACACCTTC. Translating it yields CASSSGRPVRGYTF.

The chain combines TRBV5-4 with TRBJ1-4; 9 nucleotides line up with TRBD1. Germline V CDR1 and CDR2: SGHNT, YYREEE (reference sequence). V shed 4 bases and J 7 bases; nucleotides not matched to a gene: 14. The CDR3 covers 17 residues. This CDR3 is CASSLGQGPTMGEKLFF. CDR3 DNA sequence: TGTGCCAGCAGCCTAGGACAGGGGCCAACCATGGGTGAAAAACTGTTTTTT.

Remarks on this clone: Germline is not matched at one junction end, which may reflect a read error. This chain joins TRBV6-4 and TRBJ2-7; 9 nucleotides agree with TRBD1. Germline CDR1 and CDR2: MRHNA and SNTAGT. This CDR3 spans 16 amino acids. CDR3 DNA sequence: TGTGCCAGCAGTGACTCCGGGGACAGGGTATCCTGCGAGCAGTACTTC. It yields the protein CASSDSGDRVSCEQYF.

V is TRBV11-2 and J is TRBJ1-2; TRBD1 agrees at 10 bases. V shed 2 bases, J shed 7 bases, and the junction held 4 bases outside the gene matches. Germline lookup yields CDR1 SGHAT and CDR2 FQNNGV. The CDR3 runs to 14 residues. The CDR3 DNA follows: TGTGCCAGCAGCTTAAGGAGACAGGGGGCTGGCTACACCTTC. This translates into CASSLRRQGAGYTF.

This chain connects TRBV29-1 to TRBJ1-5; 9 nucleotides line up with TRBD1. V gave up 5 bases and J gave up 4 bases; unmatched junction bases: 6. Germline lookup yields CDR1 SQVTM and CDR2 ANQGSEA. The CDR3 consists of 14 residues. CDR3 region: CSVQPGTGNQPQHF. The CDR3 DNA reads as TGCAGCGTTCAACCCGGGACAGGGAATCAGCCCCAGCATTTT. The full variable domain, its missing parts supplied by reference TRBV29-1 and TRBJ1-5, is SAVISQKPSRDICQRGTSLTIQCQVDSQVTMMFWYRQQPGQSLTLIATANQGSEATYESGFVIDKFPISRPNLTFSTLTVSNMSPEDSSIYLCSVQPGTGNQPQHFGDGTRLSIL.

This clone showed up just once. V usage is TRBV19 and J usage is TRBJ1-5; D is perhaps TRBD1 (6 bases). This CDR3 contains 15 residues. The germline V and J ends were trimmed by 3 bases and 3 bases, with 12 bases remaining between them. Germline V gives CDR1 LNHDA, CDR2 SQIVND (reference sequence). The CDR3: CASSMWGANNQPQHF. The CDR3 region has the DNA TGTGCCAGTAGTATGTGGGGGGCTAACAATCAGCCCCAGCATTTT.

The chain joins TRBV9 to TRBJ2-1; TRBD2 matches 8 bases. Unmatched junction bases numbered 8, after V lost 3 bases and J lost 3 bases. Looked up from germline, CDR1 is SGDLS and CDR2 is YYNGEE. The CDR3 has 16 residues. The chain's CDR3 is CASSAGGSGSYNEQFF. The CDR3 DNA reads as TGTGCCAGCAGCGCCGGGGGAAGCGGGAGCTACAATGAGCAGTTCTTC.

The sample holds one count of this clone. The chain uses TRBV5-1 and TRBJ1-5; 7 nucleotides match TRBD1. Germline V gene data show CDR1 as SGHRS and CDR2 as YFSETQ. CDR3 length equals 14 residues. J was trimmed by 8 bases and V by 3 bases; bases with no gene match: 8. This chain's CDR3 is CASSSRQGEKPQHF. DNA for the CDR3: TGCGCCAGCAGCTCCCGACAGGGAGAGAAGCCCCAGCATTTT.

The chain has TRBV15 and TRBJ1-2; D call uncertain. V lost 0 bases and J lost 4, with 15 bases in between. Germline-derived CDR1 and CDR2 are LNHNV and YYDKDF (reference sequence). The CDR3 runs to 16 residues. The CDR3, as DNA: TGTGCCACCAGCAGAGATGCGGACGCTTGGGGCTATGGCTACACCTTC. Its protein is CATSRDADAWGYGYTF.

V is TRBV19 and J is TRBJ2-1; 9 bases align to TRBD2. The CDR3 extends over 16 amino acids. V was pared by 3 bases and J by 7 bases, with 10 bases of the junction left unmatched. In germline, CDR1 is LNHDA, CDR2 SQIVND (reference sequence). In DNA, the CDR3 is TGTGCCAGTAGTATCCAATCTAGCGGGATACTGAATGAGCAGTTCTTC. It yields the protein CASSIQSSGILNEQFF.

The chain has TRBV19 and TRBJ2-7; 7 bases agree with TRBD1. The CDR3 is 11 residues long. CDR1 and CDR2 from the germline V gene are LNHDA and SQIVND (reference sequence). V lost 6 bases and J lost 6; bases outside the gene matches: 2. The CDR3 sequence: CASSRGSEQYF. The CDR3 nucleotides read TGTGCCAGTAGCAGGGGGAGCGAGCAGTACTTC. The entire variable domain, with the rest obtained from reference TRBV19 and TRBJ2-7, is as follows: DGGITQSPKYLFRKEGQNVTLSCEQNLNHDAMYWYRQDPGQGLRLIYYSQIVNDFQKGDIAEGYSVSREKKESFPLTVTSAQKNPTAFYLCASSRGSEQYFGPGTRLTVT.

The chain combines TRBV5-4 with TRBJ1-2; tentatively, D is TRBD1 (5 bases). The CDR3 extends over 15 amino acids. Germline V CDR1 and CDR2: SGHNT, YYREEE (reference sequence). V lost 4 bases and J lost 3, with 16 bases in between. CDR3 in amino acids: CASSPRGGEHYGYTF. The CDR3 DNA reads TGTGCCAGCAGCCCCCGGGGAGGGGAGCACTATGGCTACACCTTC.

V is TRBV28 and J is TRBJ2-3; D is unresolved. Trimming removed 5 bases at V and 4 bases at J, with 16 bases between. The CDR3 spans 15 residues. Germline V CDR1 and CDR2: MDHEN, SYDVKM. The CDR3 DNA follows: TGTGCCAGCAGTCCTCCCTTACCTGCACCAGATACGCAGTATTTT. Its translation: CASSPPLPAPDTQYF. Filled out from reference TRBV28 and TRBJ2-3, the complete variable domain reads DVKVTQSSRYLVKRTGEKVFLECVQDMDHENMFWYRQDPGLGLRLIYFSYDVKMKEKGDIPEGYSVSREKKERFSLILESASTNQTSMYLCASSPPLPAPDTQYFGPGTRLTVL.

The J gene is TRBJ1-2, the V gene TRBV19; D might be TRBD1 (6 bases). V lost 7 bases to trimming and J lost 4 bases, with 25 bases between them. CDR3 length equals 17 residues. CDR1 is LNHDA and CDR2 is SQIVND in the germline V gene (reference sequence). DNA of the CDR3: TGTGCCAGTAAACTATCCGGGACACTAAAGAAGGGCTATGGCTACACCTTC. Amino acid sequence: CASKLSGTLKKGYGYTF.

J is TRBJ1-1 and V is TRBV19; D gene ambiguous. Deletions cut 0 bases from V and 5 bases from J, with 10 bases between. The CDR3 extends over 14 amino acids. The germline V gene encodes CDR1 LNHDA and CDR2 SQIVND (reference sequence). The CDR3 here is CASSIETRGTEAFF. CDR3 DNA: TGTGCCAGTAGTATAGAAACGCGGGGAACTGAAGCTTTCTTT.

This clone was found a few times. This sequence joins TRBV24-1 and TRBJ2-3; D not resolved. Germline V lookup: CDR1 KGHDR, CDR2 SFDVKD. CDR3 size: 13 residues. The V end was cut by 1 base, the J end by 6 bases, with 7 bases between. Written as DNA, the CDR3 is TGTGCCACCAGTGATTTTTCTTCGGATACGCAGTATTTT. This encodes CATSDFSSDTQYF.

The DNA for the CDR3 is TGTGCCAGCAGTTACCAACAGTTGAACACTGAAGCTTTCTTT. Its protein product is CASSYQQLNTEAFF. The rearrangement links TRBV6-5 to TRBJ1-1; D is ambiguous. Germline assignment: CDR1 MNHEY and CDR2 SVGAGI. V was shortened by 2 bases and J by 0 bases, with 7 bases between the two germline ends. The CDR3 runs to 14 residues.

This rearrangement joins TRBV18 to TRBJ2-1, with D uncertain. The ends were cut back, 6 bases at V and 8 bases at J, with 8 bases in the middle. This CDR3 is 11 amino acids long. The germline gives CDR1 KGHSH, CDR2 LQKENI. The CDR3 coding sequence is TGTGCCAGCTCCCGGAGATATGAGCAGTTCTTC. This gives the protein CASSRRYEQFF. Full variable domain (missing parts from reference TRBV18 and TRBJ2-1): NAGVMQNPRHLVRRRGQEARLRCSPMKGHSHVYWYRQLPEEGLKFMVYLQKENIIDESGMPKERFSAEFPKEGPSILRIQQVVRGDSAAYFCASSRRYEQFFGPGTRLTVL.

A single count supports this clone. The chain couples TRBV21-1 to TRBJ2-4; TRBD2 is taken as the D call from the table, unchecked against the DNA. TRBV21-1 is a pseudogene. This CDR3 comprises 17 residues. This CDR3 reads CASSKDGTSGSKNIQYF. The CDR3 DNA is TGTGCCAGCAGCAAAGACGGGACTAGCGGCTCCAAAAACATTCAGTACTTC.

This chain connects TRBV14 to TRBJ2-7; the D is unclear. This CDR3 contains 15 residues. CDR1 and CDR2 from the germline V gene are SGHDN and FVKESK. The ends were cut back, 2 bases at V and 4 bases at J, with 15 bases in the middle. The chain's CDR3 is CASSQSSENQYEQYF. CDR3 bases: TGTGCCAGCAGCCAATCGAGCGAGAACCAGTACGAGCAGTACTTC.

DNA for the CDR3: TGTGCCAGTAGTATGCAGGGGGCGCTTGGTTCACCCCTCCACTTT. Residues: CASSMQGALGSPLHF. The V and J genes are TRBV19 and TRBJ1-6, with 8 positions matching TRBD1. The junction had 7 bases not matched to a gene; V was cut back by 3 bases and J by 9 bases. This CDR3 region has 15 residues. CDR1 and CDR2 (germline): LNHDA, SQIVND (reference sequence).

The chain couples TRBV27 to TRBJ2-7; TRBD1 matches at 8 bases. Germline trimming cut 5 bases from V and 2 bases from J; bases unmatched to any gene: 17. This CDR3 region has 18 residues. Germline V lookup: CDR1 MNHEY, CDR2 SMNVEV (reference sequence). This CDR3 reads CASSLNINVGQGAYEQYF. DNA for the CDR3: TGTGCCAGCAGTCTAAACATAAACGTAGGACAGGGAGCCTACGAGCAGTACTTC.